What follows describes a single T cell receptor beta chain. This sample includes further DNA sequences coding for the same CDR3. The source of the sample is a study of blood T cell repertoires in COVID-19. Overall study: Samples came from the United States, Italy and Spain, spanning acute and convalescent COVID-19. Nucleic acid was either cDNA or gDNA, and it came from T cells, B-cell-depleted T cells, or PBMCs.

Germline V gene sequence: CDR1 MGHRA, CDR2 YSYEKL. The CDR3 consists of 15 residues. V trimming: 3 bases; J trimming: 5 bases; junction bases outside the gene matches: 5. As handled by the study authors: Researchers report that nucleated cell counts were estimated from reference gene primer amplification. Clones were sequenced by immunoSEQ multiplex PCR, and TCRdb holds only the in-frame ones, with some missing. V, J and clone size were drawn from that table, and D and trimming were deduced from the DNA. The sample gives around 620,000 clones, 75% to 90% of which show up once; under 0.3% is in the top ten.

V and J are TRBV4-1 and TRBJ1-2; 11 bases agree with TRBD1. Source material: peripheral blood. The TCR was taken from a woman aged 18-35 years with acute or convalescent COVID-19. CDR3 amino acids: CASSHSGTGGYGYTF. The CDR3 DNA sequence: TGCGCCAGCAGCCATTCCGGGACAGGGGGGTATGGCTACACCTTC.